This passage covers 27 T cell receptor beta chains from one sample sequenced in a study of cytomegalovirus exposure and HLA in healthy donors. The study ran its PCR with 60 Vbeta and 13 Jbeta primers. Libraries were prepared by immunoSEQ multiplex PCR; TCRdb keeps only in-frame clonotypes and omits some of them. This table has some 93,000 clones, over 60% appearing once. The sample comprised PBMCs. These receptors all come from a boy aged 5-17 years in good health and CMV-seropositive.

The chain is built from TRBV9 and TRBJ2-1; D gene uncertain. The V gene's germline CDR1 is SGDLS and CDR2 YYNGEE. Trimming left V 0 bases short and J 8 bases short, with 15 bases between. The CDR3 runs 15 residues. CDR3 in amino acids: CASSVGLMAFYEQFF. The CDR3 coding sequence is TGTGCCAGCAGCGTAGGACTGATGGCTTTCTATGAGCAGTTCTTC.

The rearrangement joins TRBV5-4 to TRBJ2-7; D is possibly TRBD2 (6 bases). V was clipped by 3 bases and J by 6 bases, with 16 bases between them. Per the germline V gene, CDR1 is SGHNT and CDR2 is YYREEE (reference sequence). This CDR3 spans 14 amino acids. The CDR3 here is CASSSGLPGLEQYF. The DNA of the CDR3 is TGTGCCAGCAGCTCGGGACTCCCGGGGCTCGAGCAGTACTTC.

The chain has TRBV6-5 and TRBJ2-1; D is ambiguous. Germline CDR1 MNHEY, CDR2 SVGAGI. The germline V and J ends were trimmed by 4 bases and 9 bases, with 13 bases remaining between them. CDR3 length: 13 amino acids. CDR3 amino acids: CASSSLTRGEQFF. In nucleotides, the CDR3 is TGTGCCAGCAGTTCGCTGACCCGCGGTGAGCAGTTCTTC.

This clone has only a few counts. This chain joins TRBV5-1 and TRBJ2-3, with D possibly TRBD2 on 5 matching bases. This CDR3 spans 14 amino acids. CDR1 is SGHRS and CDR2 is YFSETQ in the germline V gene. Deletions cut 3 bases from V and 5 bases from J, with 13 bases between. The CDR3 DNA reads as TGCGCCAGCAGCTCATTGCTAGCACAAGATACGCAGTATTTT. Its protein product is CASSSLLAQDTQYF.

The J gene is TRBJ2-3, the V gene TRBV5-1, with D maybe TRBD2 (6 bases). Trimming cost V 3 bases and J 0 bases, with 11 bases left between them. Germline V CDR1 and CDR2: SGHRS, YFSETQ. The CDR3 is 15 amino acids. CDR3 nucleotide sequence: TGCGCCAGCAGCTATCTGGCGGGGAGCACAGATACGCAGTATTTT. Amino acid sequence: CASSYLAGSTDTQYF.

The chain's CDR3 is CASSPGQGSLNTEAFF. The CDR3, as DNA: TGCGCCAGCAGCCCCGGACAGGGGTCTTTGAACACTGAAGCTTTCTTT. This chain uses TRBV5-1 with TRBJ1-1; 9 bases are shared with TRBD1. Trimming removed 4 bases from V and 0 bases from J; junction bases left unmatched: 7. The CDR3 is made up of 16 amino acids. Germline lookup yields CDR1 SGHRS and CDR2 YFSETQ. Full variable domain (rest looked up from reference TRBV5-1 and TRBJ1-1): KAGVTQTPRYLIKTRGQQVTLSCSPISGHRSVSWYQQTPGQGLQFLFEYFSETQRNKGNFPGRFSGRQFSNSRSEMNVSTLELGDSALYLCASSPGQGSLNTEAFFGQGTRLTVV.

DNA for the CDR3: TGCGCCAGCAGCCAGGGACAGGGGGCTTTAGATACGCAGTATTTT. Protein sequence: CASSQGQGALDTQYF. The genes are TRBV4-1 and TRBJ2-3; 12 bases line up with TRBD1. The ends lost 3 bases at V and 5 bases at J; junction bases unmatched: 3. The CDR3 covers 15 residues. CDR1 is MGHRA, CDR2 YSYEKL, per germline.

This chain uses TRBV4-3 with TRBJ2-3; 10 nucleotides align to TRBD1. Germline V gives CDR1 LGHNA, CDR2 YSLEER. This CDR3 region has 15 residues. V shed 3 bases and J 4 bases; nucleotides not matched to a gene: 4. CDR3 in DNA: TGCGCCAGCAGCCACCCGGGACAGGGGTCAGATACGCAGTATTTT. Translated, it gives CASSHPGQGSDTQYF.

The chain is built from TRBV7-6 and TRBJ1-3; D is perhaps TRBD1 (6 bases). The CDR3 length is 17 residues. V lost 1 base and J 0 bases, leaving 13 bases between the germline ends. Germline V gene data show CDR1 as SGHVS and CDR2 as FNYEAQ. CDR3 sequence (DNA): TGTGCCAGCAGCTTAGGTGCAGGGGTCAACTCTGGAAACACCATATATTTT. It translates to CASSLGAGVNSGNTIYF.

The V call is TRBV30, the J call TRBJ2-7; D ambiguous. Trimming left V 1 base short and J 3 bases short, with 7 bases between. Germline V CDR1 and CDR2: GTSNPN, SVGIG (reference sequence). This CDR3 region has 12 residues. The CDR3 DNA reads TGTGCCTGGAGTGACGAGGTCTACGAGCAGTACTTC. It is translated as CAWSDEVYEQYF.

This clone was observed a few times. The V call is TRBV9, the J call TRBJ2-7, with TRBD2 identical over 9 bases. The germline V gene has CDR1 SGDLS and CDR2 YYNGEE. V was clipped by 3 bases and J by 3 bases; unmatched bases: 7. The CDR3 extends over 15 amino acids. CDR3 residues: CASSAGTSNDYEQYF. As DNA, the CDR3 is TGTGCCAGCAGCGCCGGGACTAGCAATGACTACGAGCAGTACTTC.

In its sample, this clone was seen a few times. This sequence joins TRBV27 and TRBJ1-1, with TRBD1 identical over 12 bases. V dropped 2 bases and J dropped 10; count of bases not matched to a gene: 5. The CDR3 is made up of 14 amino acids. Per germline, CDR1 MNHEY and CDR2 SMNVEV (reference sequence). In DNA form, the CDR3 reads TGTGCCAGCAGTTTAAAGGGACAGGGGGCGAGAGCTTTCTTT. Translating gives CASSLKGQGARAFF.

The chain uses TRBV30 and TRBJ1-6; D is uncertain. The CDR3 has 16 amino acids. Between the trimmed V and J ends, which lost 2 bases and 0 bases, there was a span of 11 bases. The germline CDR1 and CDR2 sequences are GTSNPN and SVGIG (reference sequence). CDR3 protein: CAWSRTGVSYNSPLHF. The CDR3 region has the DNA TGTGCCTGGAGTCGGACCGGGGTCTCCTATAATTCACCCCTCCACTTT.

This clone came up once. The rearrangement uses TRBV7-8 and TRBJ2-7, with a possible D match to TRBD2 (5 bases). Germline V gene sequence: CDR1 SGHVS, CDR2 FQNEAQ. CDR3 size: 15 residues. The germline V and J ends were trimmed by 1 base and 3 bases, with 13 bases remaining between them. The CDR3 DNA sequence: TGTGCCAGCAGCTTAGATAGGGCTAGCCTCTACGAGCAGTACTTC. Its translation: CASSLDRASLYEQYF.

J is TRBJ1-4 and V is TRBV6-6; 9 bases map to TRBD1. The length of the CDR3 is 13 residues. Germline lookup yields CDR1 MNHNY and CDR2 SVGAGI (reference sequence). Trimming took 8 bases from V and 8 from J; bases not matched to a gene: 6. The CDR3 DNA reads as TGTGCCAGCCGTGGGGACAGGGCCGAAAAACTGTTTTTT. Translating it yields CASRGDRAEKLFF.

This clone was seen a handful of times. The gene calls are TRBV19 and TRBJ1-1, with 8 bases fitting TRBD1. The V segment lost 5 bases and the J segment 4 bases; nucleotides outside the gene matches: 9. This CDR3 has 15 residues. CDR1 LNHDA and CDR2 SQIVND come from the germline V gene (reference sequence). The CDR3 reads CASSSGPQGATEAFF. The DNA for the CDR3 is TGTGCCAGTAGTTCCGGACCCCAGGGGGCCACTGAAGCTTTCTTT.

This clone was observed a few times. The DNA for the CDR3 is TGTGCCAGCAGCCCTGTTAGTGCCGCAGATACGCAGTATTTT. Protein product: CASSPVSAADTQYF. The rearrangement links TRBV6-5 to TRBJ2-3, with D uncertain. CDR1 is MNHEY, CDR2 SVGAGI, per germline. The length of the CDR3 is 14 residues. Trimming pared 6 bases from V and 4 bases from J, leaving 14 bases between.

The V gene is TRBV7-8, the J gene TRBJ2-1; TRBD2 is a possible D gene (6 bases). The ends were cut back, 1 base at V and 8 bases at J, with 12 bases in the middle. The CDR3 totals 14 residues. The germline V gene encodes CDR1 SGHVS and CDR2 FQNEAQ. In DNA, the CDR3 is TGTGCCAGCAGCTTAGATGCTAGGGAGGATGAGCAGTTCTTC. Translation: CASSLDAREDEQFF.

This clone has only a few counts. The CDR3, as DNA: TGTGCCGGATGGGACTACCATACGCAGTATTTT. This encodes CAGWDYHTQYF. The chain employs TRBV30 and TRBJ2-3; 7 bases fit TRBD2. Germline CDR1 reads GTSNPN; CDR2 reads SVGIG (reference sequence). The CDR3 sequence is 11 residues long. V dropped 8 bases and J dropped 7; count of bases not matched to a gene: 6.

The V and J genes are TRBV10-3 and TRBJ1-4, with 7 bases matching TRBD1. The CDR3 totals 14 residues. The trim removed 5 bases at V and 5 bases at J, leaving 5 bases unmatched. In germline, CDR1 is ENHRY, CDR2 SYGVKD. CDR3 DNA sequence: TGTGCCATCAGTAGGGACAGACTAAATGAAAAACTGTTTTTT. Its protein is CAISRDRLNEKLFF.

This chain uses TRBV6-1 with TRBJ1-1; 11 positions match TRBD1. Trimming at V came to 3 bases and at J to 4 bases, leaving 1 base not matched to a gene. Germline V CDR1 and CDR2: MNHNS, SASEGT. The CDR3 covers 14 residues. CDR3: CASSEGQGVTEAFF. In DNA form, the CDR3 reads TGTGCCAGCAGTGAGGGACAGGGGGTCACTGAAGCTTTCTTT.

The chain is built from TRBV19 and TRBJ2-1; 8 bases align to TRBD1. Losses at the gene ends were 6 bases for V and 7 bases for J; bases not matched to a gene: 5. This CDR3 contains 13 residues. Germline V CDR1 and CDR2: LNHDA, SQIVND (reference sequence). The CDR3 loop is CASRWTGTNEQFF. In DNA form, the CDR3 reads TGTGCCAGTAGATGGACAGGGACGAATGAGCAGTTCTTC. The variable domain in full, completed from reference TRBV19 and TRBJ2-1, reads DGGITQSPKYLFRKEGQNVTLSCEQNLNHDAMYWYRQDPGQGLRLIYYSQIVNDFQKGDIAEGYSVSREKKESFPLTVTSAQKNPTAFYLCASRWTGTNEQFFGPGTRLTVL.

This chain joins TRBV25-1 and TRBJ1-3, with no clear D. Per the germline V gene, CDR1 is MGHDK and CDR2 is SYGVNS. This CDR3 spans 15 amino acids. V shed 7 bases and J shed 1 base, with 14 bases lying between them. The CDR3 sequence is CASMPLGGSGNTIYF. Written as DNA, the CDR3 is TGTGCCAGCATGCCCCTGGGAGGGTCTGGAAACACCATATATTTT.

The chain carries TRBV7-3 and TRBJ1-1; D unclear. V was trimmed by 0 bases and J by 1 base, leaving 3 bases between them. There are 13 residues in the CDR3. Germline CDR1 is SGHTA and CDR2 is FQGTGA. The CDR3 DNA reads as TGTGCCAGCAGCTTAACCGGGAACACTGAAGCTTTCTTT. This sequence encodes CASSLTGNTEAFF. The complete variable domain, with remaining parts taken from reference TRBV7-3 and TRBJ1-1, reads GAGVSQTPSNKVTEKGKYVELRCDPISGHTALYWYRQSLGQGPEFLIYFQGTGAADDSGLPNDRFFAVRPEGSVSTLKIQRTERGDSAVYLCASSLTGNTEAFFGQGTRLTVV.

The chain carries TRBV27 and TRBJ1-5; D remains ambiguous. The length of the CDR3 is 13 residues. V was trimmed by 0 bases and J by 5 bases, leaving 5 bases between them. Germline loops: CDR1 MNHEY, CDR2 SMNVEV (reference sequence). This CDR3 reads CASSLSGHQPQHF. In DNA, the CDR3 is TGTGCCAGCAGTTTATCGGGCCATCAGCCCCAGCATTTT.

The CDR3 sequence is CASSFTGTGSTGELFF. The CDR3 region has the DNA TGTGCCAGCAGCTTCACCGGGACAGGGTCCACCGGGGAGCTGTTTTTT. The V gene is TRBV5-5, the J gene TRBJ2-2; 9 bases map to TRBD1. Germline V gene sequence: CDR1 SGHKS, CDR2 YYEKEE (reference sequence). V lost 2 bases to trimming and J lost 4 bases; unmatched junction nucleotides: 6. The CDR3 is 16 amino acids.

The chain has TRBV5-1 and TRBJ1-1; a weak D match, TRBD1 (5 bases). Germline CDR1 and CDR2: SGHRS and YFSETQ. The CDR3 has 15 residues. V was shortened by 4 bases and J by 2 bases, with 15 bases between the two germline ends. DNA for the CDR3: TGCGCCAGCAGCGGGGGGACGGCACCCAACACTGAAGCTTTCTTT. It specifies CASSGGTAPNTEAFF.